The 15 T cell receptor beta chains listed next were all sequenced from one sample in a study of CD8+CD57+ T cells in acquired aplastic anemia. Genomic DNA, the template, was used for profiling of the TCR beta VDJ and CDR3. Each CDR3 protein gets one entry after TCRdb re-called the reads with MiXCR. The table records about 200,000 distinct CDR3 sequences, 60% to 80% of them present only once. The authors sequenced patients whose flow cytometry had shown CD8+CD57+ cell expansion. Material for sequencing was sorted CD4+, CD8+, or CD8+CD57+ T cells (not recorded which) from PBMCs. The receptors were sampled from a human donor with aplastic anemia.

The sample holds a few counts of this clonotype. V gene TRBV24-1 combines with J gene TRBJ2-1; 13 nucleotides agree with TRBD2. Germline-derived CDR1 and CDR2 are KGHDR and SFDVKD. Trimming removed 4 bases from V and 6 bases from J; junction bases left unmatched: 8. This CDR3 contains 17 residues. The chain's CDR3 is CATSDRIGLAGVNEQFF. CDR3 nucleotides: TGTGCCACCAGTGACCGAATCGGACTAGCGGGAGTCAATGAGCAGTTCTTC.

CDR3 in DNA: TGTGCCAGCAGCTTAGGCGTCGGGAGGGCCAGTGAGCAGTTCTTC. It translates to CASSLGVGRASEQFF. The chain carries TRBV7-8 and TRBJ2-1, with 8 bases that match TRBD2. Trimming at V came to 1 base and at J to 9 bases, leaving 8 bases not matched to a gene. The CDR3 runs to 15 residues. The germline CDR1 and CDR2 sequences are SGHVS and FQNEAQ.

There are a few counts of this clonotype. The rearrangement joins TRBV5-6 to TRBJ1-1; D is possibly TRBD1 (5 bases). V was clipped by 4 bases and J by 6 bases, with 25 bases between them. The CDR3 extends over 17 amino acids. CDR1 is SGHDT, CDR2 YYEEEE, per germline. CDR3 protein: CASSPPTVSLGVAEAFF. The CDR3 DNA follows: TGTGCCAGCAGCCCGCCGACAGTGAGCTTAGGGGTGGCTGAAGCTTTCTTT.

This clonotype was observed a single time. The chain uses TRBV24-1 and TRBJ1-3; possible D gene TRBD1, 5 bases. V lost 2 bases and J 4 bases, leaving 11 bases between the germline ends. Germline V gene sequence: CDR1 KGHDR, CDR2 SFDVKD. The CDR3 covers 15 residues. The CDR3 DNA reads as TGTGCCACCAGTGATTCTAGGGGATCCGGAAACACCATATATTTT. Amino acids: CATSDSRGSGNTIYF.

A few counts support this clonotype. The chain is built from TRBV28 and TRBJ2-1, with D tentatively TRBD1 or TRBD2 (5 bases each). The CDR3 is made up of 17 amino acids. Between the trimmed V and J ends, which lost 5 bases and 4 bases, there was a span of 21 bases. Germline CDR1 is MDHEN and CDR2 is SYDVKM. The CDR3 region has the DNA TGTGCCAGCAGTCCCCGAGTTGAGGGGCGTCAGTACAATGAGCAGTTCTTC. This codes for CASSPRVEGRQYNEQFF.

This chain links TRBV7-9 with TRBJ1-1; the D is unclear. This CDR3 is built from 11 residues. The V gene's germline CDR1 is SEHNR and CDR2 FQNEAQ (reference sequence). V lost 11 bases and J 1 base, leaving 8 bases between the germline ends. The CDR3 reads CAGMGNTEAFF. The CDR3 DNA reads TGTGCCGGTATGGGGAACACTGAAGCTTTCTTT. Filled out from reference TRBV7-9 and TRBJ1-1, the complete variable domain reads DTGVSQNPRHKITKRGQNVTFRCDPISEHNRLYWYRQTLGQGPEFLTYFQNEAQLEKSRLLSDRFSAERPKGSFSTLEIQRTEQGDSAMYLCAGMGNTEAFFGQGTRLTVV.

Many counts were recorded for this clonotype. The chain uses TRBV10-1 and TRBJ2-7; tentatively, D is TRBD2 (5 bases). The germline gives CDR1 WNHNN, CDR2 SYGVQD (reference sequence). The V and J ends lost 5 bases and 0 bases respectively, with 11 bases between them. The CDR3 runs to 14 residues. This chain's CDR3 is CASSKDSASYEQYF. As DNA, the CDR3 is TGCGCCAGCAGTAAGGATAGCGCCTCCTACGAGCAGTACTTC.

This clonotype was observed a single time. The chain couples TRBV7-3 to TRBJ1-1; D ambiguous. The CDR3 sequence is 13 residues long. CDR1 and CDR2 from the germline V gene are SGHTA and FQGTGA. V dropped 7 bases and J dropped 0 bases, with 9 bases sitting between them. CDR3 sequence (DNA): TGTGCCAGCACCAAAAGAATGAACACTGAAGCTTTCTTT. It encodes CASTKRMNTEAFF.

The chain joins TRBV7-2 to TRBJ1-1; D unresolved. Trimming removed 4 bases at V and 4 bases at J, with 13 bases between. The CDR3 spans 14 residues. Germline CDR1 SGHTA, CDR2 FQGNSA. This CDR3 is CASSSINAGTEAFF. For the CDR3, the DNA is TGTGCCAGCAGCTCCATAAATGCGGGCACTGAAGCTTTCTTT.

CDR3 amino acids: CASTTNGKGSEAFF. The CDR3 DNA reads TGTGCCAGCACTACCAACGGTAAGGGCTCTGAAGCTTTCTTT. This sequence joins TRBV6-5 and TRBJ1-1; no definite D call. The CDR3 covers 14 residues. V was shortened by 7 bases and J by 6 bases, with 18 bases between the two germline ends. Germline CDR1 reads MNHEY; CDR2 reads SVGAGI.

A note on this clonotype: A junction boundary mismatches the germline segment, possibly from a read error. This rearrangement joins TRBV12-3 or TRBV12-4 to TRBJ2-5; no clear D gene. The length of the CDR3 is 12 residues. CDR3 loop: CASSVETLLTSF. CDR3 bases: TGTGCCAGCAGCGTAGAGACACTTCTTACCTCGTTC.

The gene calls are TRBV2 and TRBJ1-6; weak D call: TRBD1 (5 bases). Trimming removed 8 bases at V and 7 bases at J, with 18 bases between. CDR3 length: 15 residues. The germline CDR1 and CDR2 sequences are SNHLY and FYNNEI. The CDR3 is CASEGYGDGNSPLHF. The CDR3 DNA reads TGTGCCAGCGAGGGGTACGGGGATGGGAATTCACCCCTCCACTTT.

Concerning this clonotype itself: The junction does not match germline at one end; this may be a read error. V gene TRBV5-1 combines with J gene TRBJ1-1, with D unclear. Germline V gene lookup returns CDR1 SGHRS and CDR2 YFSETQ. The CDR3 loop spans 12 amino acids. The CDR3 nucleotides are TGTGCCAGCACCGCTTCTTGGACTGAAGCTTTCTTT. This codes for CASTASWTEAFF.

The chain couples TRBV19 to TRBJ2-1; 11 bases are shared with TRBD2. Germline V gives CDR1 LNHDA, CDR2 SQIVND (reference sequence). V was clipped by 7 bases and J by 6 bases; unmatched bases: 2. This CDR3 has 13 residues. The CDR3 nucleotides read TGTGCCAGTACAGGACTAGCGGGCAATGAGCAGTTCTTC. Encoded protein: CASTGLAGNEQFF.

The chain uses TRBV9 and TRBJ2-2; D may be TRBD2 (5 bases). Trimming shortened V by 0 bases and J by 2 bases, and 11 bases separated the two germline ends. CDR3 length equals 16 residues. Germline loops: CDR1 SGDLS, CDR2 YYNGEE. This CDR3 is CASSVVLDFNTGELFF. The CDR3 DNA follows: TGTGCCAGCAGCGTAGTGCTGGACTTTAACACCGGGGAGCTGTTTTTT.